The 14 T cell receptor beta chains below were found in one sample sequenced in a study of blood T cell repertoires in COVID-19. Sequenced by immunoSEQ multiplex PCR; TCRdb stores in-frame clones only, minus some. The sample holds 190,000 or so clones, approximately 82% seen once. Sequencing was done on a sample of peripheral blood. Every receptor here comes from a human donor with acute or convalescent COVID-19. The donor label of this sample is uncertain.

Written as DNA, the CDR3 is TGCGCCAGCAGCCAGACTAGCGGCACAGATACGCAGTATTTT. This encodes CASSQTSGTDTQYF. The genes are TRBV5-1 and TRBJ2-3; 8 bases map to TRBD2. V lost 4 bases to trimming and J lost 1 base; unmatched junction nucleotides: 2. This CDR3 is 14 amino acids long. CDR1 and CDR2 (germline): SGHRS, YFSETQ.

This chain links TRBV10-3 with TRBJ1-1; 9 nucleotides align to TRBD1. CDR3 size: 15 residues. V gave up 9 bases and J gave up 6 bases; unmatched junction bases: 14. Germline V gene data show CDR1 as ENHRY and CDR2 as SYGVKD. The DNA for the CDR3 is TGTGCCATTATGGAACAGGGGGCGAAGTTGCCTGAAGCTTTCTTT. Translated, it gives CAIMEQGAKLPEAFF.

The chain carries TRBV21-1 and TRBJ2-1; the table names TRBD2, a call not compared with the DNA. TRBV21-1 constitutes a pseudogene. This CDR3 comprises 16 residues. The CDR3 DNA follows: TGTGCCAGCAGCAAAGATGGGGGAGGCGTAGACAATGAGCAGTTCTTC. This codes for CASSKDGGGVDNEQFF.

The chain couples TRBV19 to TRBJ2-1; D is unresolved. V lost 4 bases and J lost 2, with 15 bases in between. Germline V gives CDR1 LNHDA, CDR2 SQIVND (reference sequence). The CDR3 is 16 amino acids. The CDR3: CASSTQTGPPYNEQFF. For the CDR3, the DNA is TGTGCCAGTAGTACCCAGACGGGTCCACCCTACAATGAGCAGTTCTTC.

V and J are TRBV3-1 (or the pseudogene TRBV3-2) and TRBJ1-1; TRBD1 agrees at 10 bases. Unmatched junction bases numbered 1, after V lost 1 base and J lost 2 bases. Germline loops: CDR1 LGHDT, CDR2 YNNKEL (reference sequence). This CDR3 spans 15 amino acids. The CDR3 DNA follows: TGTGCCAGCAGCCAAGGGACAGGGGGAAACACTGAAGCTTTCTTT. Translation: CASSQGTGGNTEAFF.

The rearrangement uses TRBV2 and TRBJ2-5, with D maybe TRBD2 (6 bases). The CDR3 is 11 residues long. The germline gives CDR1 SNHLY, CDR2 FYNNEI. V was clipped by 10 bases and J by 3 bases, with 9 bases between them. The CDR3 loop reads CAIKREETQYF. The CDR3, as DNA: TGTGCCATTAAGCGGGAAGAGACCCAGTACTTC.

The V gene is TRBV2, the J gene TRBJ2-7; a possible D gene is TRBD2 (6 bases). The germline V gene encodes CDR1 SNHLY and CDR2 FYNNEI. The CDR3 extends over 16 amino acids. V shed 4 bases and J shed 4 bases, with 20 bases lying between them. This chain's CDR3 is CASSGSGTPEIYEQYF. The CDR3 DNA sequence: TGTGCCAGCAGTGGTAGCGGCACACCAGAAATATACGAGCAGTACTTC. The full variable domain, in which reference TRBV2 and TRBJ2-7 provide the parts outside the CDR3, is EPEVTQTPSHQVTQMGQEVILRCVPISNHLYFYWYRQILGQKVEFLVSFYNNEISEKSEIFDDQFSVERPDGSNFTLKIRSTKLEDSAMYFCASSGSGTPEIYEQYFGPGTRLTVT.

In DNA form, the CDR3 reads TGTGCCAGCAGTGAACCCGCCTATTCTGATACGCAGTATTTT. Its protein is CASSEPAYSDTQYF. The chain joins TRBV25-1 to TRBJ2-3, with D unclear. This CDR3 has 14 amino acids. CDR1 MGHDK and CDR2 SYGVNS come from the germline V gene. V was cut by 2 bases and J by 6 bases, with 12 bases left in between.

CDR3 nucleotides: TGTGCCAGCAGCTTAGCGGCGGGACTTGCGGTCGAAGCTTTCTTT. Encoded protein: CASSLAAGLAVEAFF. The chain recombines TRBV7-6 with TRBJ1-1; perhaps TRBD1 as D (5 bases). This CDR3 has 15 residues. Trimming cost V 0 bases and J 8 bases, with 16 bases left between them. Germline values: CDR1 SGHVS, CDR2 FNYEAQ.

J is TRBJ1-1 and V is TRBV27; 7 nucleotides agree with TRBD1. The CDR3 covers 14 residues. V was pared by 3 bases and J by 3 bases, with 4 bases of the junction left unmatched. Germline CDR1 and CDR2: MNHEY and SMNVEV (reference sequence). The CDR3 region is CASSFRGQYTEAFF. CDR3 DNA sequence: TGTGCCAGCAGTTTCCGGGGACAGTACACTGAAGCTTTCTTT.

The chain is built from TRBV7-9 and TRBJ2-5; tentative D call: TRBD1 (5 bases). Looked up from germline, CDR1 is SEHNR and CDR2 is FQNEAQ (reference sequence). The CDR3 extends over 16 amino acids. Trimming removed 2 bases from V and 4 bases from J, with 17 bases in between. The CDR3 is CASSLNRPGRRETQYF. The CDR3 DNA sequence: TGTGCCAGCAGCTTAAACCGTCCAGGGCGACGAGAGACCCAGTACTTC.

J is TRBJ2-5 and V is TRBV30; a possible D gene is TRBD2 (5 bases). CDR3 length equals 13 residues. The germline V gene encodes CDR1 GTSNPN and CDR2 SVGIG (reference sequence). Trimming pared 5 bases from V and 5 bases from J, leaving 15 bases between. CDR3 coding DNA: TGTGCCTGGGGGCCGCGGGTAGGGGAGACCCAGTACTTC. The encoded protein is CAWGPRVGETQYF.

The CDR3 sequence is CASSSSGGPRNEQFF. CDR3 DNA sequence: TGTGCCAGCAGCTCCTCGGGAGGGCCTAGGAATGAGCAGTTCTTC. This chain joins TRBV7-6 and TRBJ2-1; TRBD2 matches 8 bases. The V gene's germline CDR1 is SGHVS and CDR2 FNYEAQ. The CDR3 extends over 15 amino acids. The V segment lost 4 bases and the J segment 7 bases; nucleotides outside the gene matches: 9.

The chain recombines TRBV28 with TRBJ1-5; the match to TRBD1 covers 9 bases. Germline loops: CDR1 MDHEN, CDR2 SYDVKM. J gave up 1 base and V 4 bases, and 2 bases lay outside the gene matches. The CDR3 covers 15 residues. DNA of the CDR3: TGTGCCAGCAGTTGGGGACAGGGAAGCAATCAGCCCCAGCATTTT. Translating gives CASSWGQGSNQPQHF.